Listed below are T cell receptor beta chains from one sample, sequenced in a study of T cell repertoires in cytomegalovirus infection. Each CDR3 protein is one row after TCRdb ran MiXCR on the reads. The table shows 600,000 to 800,000 distinct CDR3 sequences, with more than 20% occurring only once. The source material was CD8+ T cells from PBMCs. Receptors originate from a human donor in good health (CMV status not recorded). Some clones in this sample may be carry-over from other donors' samples. Both conserved end residues are part of each CDR3. The D gene is left open where the match is weak. Size is stated for part of the rows, as once, few or many counts, or as a class when the clone is expanded.

DNA: TGTGCCAGCAGTTACGTTGCGGGGGGATGGGATACGCAGTATTTT; CDR3: CASSYVAGGWDTQYF; J: TRBJ2-3; size: many; V: TRBV6-5; D: TRBD2
DNA: TGTGCCAGCAGTCCCCAGGGGGGGGGCCCTCAAGAGACCCAGTACTTC; CDR3: CASSPQGGGPQETQYF; J: TRBJ2-5; size: .; V: TRBV12-3/TRBV12-4; D: .
DNA: TGTGCCAGCCACCACCCCCCTCGTGGCTACACCTTC; CDR3: CASHHPPRGYTF; J: TRBJ1-2; size: few; V: TRBV12-3/TRBV12-4; D: .
DNA: TGTGCCAGCATGAGGGATCAAGAGACCCAGTACTTC; CDR3: CASMRDQETQYF; J: TRBJ2-5; size: .; V: TRBV6-6; D: .
DNA: TGCAGCGTTCCTTGGACAGGGGCAGGCACAGATACGCAGTATTTT; CDR3: CSVPWTGAGTDTQYF; J: TRBJ2-3; size: .; V: TRBV29-1; D: TRBD1
DNA: TGTGCCAGCAGCTTAGGAGGACGGGACCTCGCGTTGAATGAGCAGTTCTTC; CDR3: CASSLGGRDLALNEQFF; J: TRBJ2-1; size: .; V: TRBV7-3; D: .
DNA: TGCGCCAGCAGACAGGAAAGGGACCGGGTAGAGACCCAGTACTTC; CDR3: CASRQERDRVETQYF; J: TRBJ2-5; size: few; V: TRBV23-1; D: .
DNA: TGTGCCAGCAGCTTCACGTCTAGCGGGGGGGCCAGCAATGAGCAGTTCTTC; CDR3: CASSFTSSGGASNEQFF; J: TRBJ2-1; size: .; V: TRBV7-3; D: TRBD2
DNA: TGTGCCAGCAGTTTGACAGGGGATAATTCACCCCTCCACTTT; CDR3: CASSLTGDNSPLHF; J: TRBJ1-6; size: many; V: TRBV28; D: TRBD1
DNA: TGCAGCGTCGTCGCTAAAAACATTCAGTACTTC; CDR3: CSVVAKNIQYF; J: TRBJ2-4; size: .; V: TRBV29-1; D: .
DNA: TGCGCCAGCAGCTTGCGTGGAGGGGGAGCCGGAGAGACCCAGTACTTC; CDR3: CASSLRGGGAGETQYF; J: TRBJ2-5; size: .; V: TRBV5-1; D: .
DNA: TGCAGTGCTACACCTAGAAAGGCCTACAATGAGCAGTTCTTC; CDR3: CSATPRKAYNEQFF; J: TRBJ2-1; size: .; V: TRBV20-1; D: .
DNA: TGTGCCAGCAGCTTAGGGGGGGGAATCTACAATGAGCAGTTCTTC; CDR3: CASSLGGGIYNEQFF; J: TRBJ2-1; size: many; V: TRBV7-6; D: TRBD2
DNA: TGCAGCGCCGGGGGGCAGAACGACGGGGAGCAGTACTTC; CDR3: CSAGGQNDGEQYF; J: TRBJ2-7; size: few; V: TRBV29-1; D: .
DNA: TGTGCCACCAGCAGCCAAATGAGGGCATCGGAGACCCAGTACTTC; CDR3: CATSSQMRASETQYF; J: TRBJ2-5; size: few; V: TRBV15; D: .
DNA: TGTGCCAGCAGCGTACAGGGGCTCGGAAACACCATATATTTT; CDR3: CASSVQGLGNTIYF; J: TRBJ1-3; size: .; V: TRBV5-6; D: TRBD1
DNA: TGTGCCAGCAGCGCGACAGGGTCCTTTGGAAACACCATATATTTT; CDR3: CASSATGSFGNTIYF; J: TRBJ1-3; size: once; V: TRBV7-9; D: TRBD1
DNA: TGTGCCAGCACTGCCCGGGGCTCCTACAATGAGCAGTTCTTC; CDR3: CASTARGSYNEQFF; J: TRBJ2-1; size: .; V: TRBV27; D: .
DNA: TGTGCCACCAGCAGAGCACGCGGGGGGGCGCATGAGCAGTTCTTC; CDR3: CATSRARGGAHEQFF; J: TRBJ2-1; size: .; V: TRBV15; D: TRBD2